This TCR beta chain was observed in a study of T cell responses to AZD1222 COVID-19 vaccine (dated by TCRdb to about 2021). Turning to the overall study: Because spike-specific TCR depth and breadth did not differ between the two schedules, AZD1222 recipients who got a second dose at roughly 4 weeks were pooled with those who got a second dose at roughly 12 weeks. TCR sequencing covered roughly 230 trial participants: approximately 200 given two doses of AZD1222 and around 25 given two doses of MenACWY control vaccine. Trial participants were enrolled into age subgroups of 18-55, 56-69 and 70-plus years, which contained about 150, 27 and 61 TCR-sequenced participants, respectively. What the study reported, not specific to this receptor: After two AZD1222 doses, both the breadth and the depth of spike-specific TCRs were significantly higher than at day 0 and than in MenACWY recipients. In the small 56-69-year group, the increase in depth fell short of significance, most likely because of low power. The vaccine-associated CD4 TCRs covered the entire spike protein, and the dominant responses fell in regions 160-218 and 743-854. Epitopes outside the regions mutated in the B.1.351 and B.1.1.7 variants were reportedly recognized by nearly half of the unique spike-specific TCRs. Only six AZD1222 recipients were SARS-CoV-2 seropositive at baseline, limiting conclusions about previously exposed vaccinees. No day 14 peak-response samples were available, so repertoires were characterized only after the peak T cell response. Participants were mostly white British and included more females than males, and it was suggested by the authors that clonal diversity may have been underestimated.

The meaning of the sample's time point label: baseline before first vaccination. Vaccinee samples came from UK trials COV001 and COV002, including a single-blind randomized controlled phase 2/3 trial of AZD1222 (ChAdOx1 nCoV-19) in healthy adults. Trial participant PBMC samples were collected at day 0 and day 28 after the second dose for TCRbeta chain sequencing. The CDR3 regions of human TCRbeta chains were subjected to immunosequencing. In the source study's methods: TCRs in the repertoires were matched against a reference library of SARS-CoV-2-specific TCRs that had been generated with the MIRA antigen-specificity platform. Breadth was defined as the fraction of unique TCRs that were SARS-CoV-2-associated. Depth was defined as the fraction of total T cells that were SARS-CoV-2-associated. Each spike-specific TCR was assigned to its reactive spike region and to a CD4 or CD8 class using the MIRA data. Log10-transformed breadth and depth values were compared by one-way ANOVA with Sidak's multiple comparisons tests. Held by TCRdb, this immuneACCESS table contains in-frame sequences only and omits some clones. Under half of the omission traces to an unresolved V gene where checked; the cause of the rest is unknown. The V and J calls and clone size come from that table; D and trimming were worked out from the DNA. Across this sample there are some 94,000 clones, with approximately 90% seen only once. About 13% of the sample is in the top ten clones.

From the germline V gene, CDR1 is SGHDT and CDR2 is YYEEEE. The junction carries 9 bases between V and J, which are trimmed by 4 bases and 4 bases respectively. The CDR3 numbers 13 residues from cysteine through phenylalanine. The only DNA kept is the CDR3, 39 bases in frame from the first base. Worth noting for this clone: Its target antigen remains unknown. Nothing much larger sits one base from this clone, and base qualities are not available.

This TCR was sampled from an adult in good health. The sequence links TRBV5-6 to TRBJ2-1; the D gene is possibly TRBD2, with 5 bases matching. Sequencing was performed on peripheral blood, taken on day 0 of AZD1222 vaccination. The DNA is TGTGCCAGCAGCGGAACTAGTTACAATGAGCAGTTCTTC. It translates as CASSGTSYNEQFF.